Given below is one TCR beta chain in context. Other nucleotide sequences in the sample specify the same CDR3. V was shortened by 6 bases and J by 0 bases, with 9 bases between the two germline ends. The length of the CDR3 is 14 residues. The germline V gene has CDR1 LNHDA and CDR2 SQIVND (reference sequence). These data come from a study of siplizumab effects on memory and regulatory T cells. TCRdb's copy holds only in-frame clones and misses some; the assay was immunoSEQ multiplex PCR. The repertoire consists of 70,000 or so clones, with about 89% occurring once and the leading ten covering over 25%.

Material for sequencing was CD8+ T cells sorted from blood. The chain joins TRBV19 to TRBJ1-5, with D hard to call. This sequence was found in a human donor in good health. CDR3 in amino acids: CASSWTGSNQPQHF. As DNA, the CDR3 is TGTGCCAGTAGCTGGACCGGTAGCAATCAGCCCCAGCATTTT.